In this sample, the clone carrying this T cell receptor (beta chain) turned up a few times. Antigen specificity is unknown. The sample is drawn from a study of T-cell reconstitution after alpha-beta-depleted transplantation in children. The study, taken as a whole, reports: Several hundred rapidly expanded clones from non-depleted graft cells reportedly supplied alpha-beta T cells about two months post-transplant. Counts and diversity of T cells one year after transplant came mostly from newly produced T cells. Several patients had high TCRbeta diversity at day 60; it came from surviving recipient T cells and thymic progenitors.

Unique molecular identifiers were built into the TCRbeta library. TCRdb fed the PCR reads into MiXCR, producing one record per CDR3 protein. The top ten clones hold 0.75% to 0.85% of a sample with under 850,000 distinct CDR3 sequences, roughly 14% of them seen once. Per germline, CDR1 SGHRS and CDR2 YFSETQ. Trimming took off 0 bases at V and 2 bases at J, with 12 bases between the two ends. The CDR3 is 15 residues long. Sequencing used PBMCs, obtained before TCRalphabeta/CD19-depleted stem cell transplant. The chain combines TRBV5-1 with TRBJ2-7; D possibly uses TRBD1 or TRBD2 (5 bases each). The TCR was taken from a girl aged 2 to 10 with congenital amegakaryocytic thrombocytopenia, due to receive a stem cell transplant. The DNA for the CDR3 is TGCGCCAGCAGCTTGGAAGGGGACGGTCCCTACGAGCAGTACTTC. It codes for CASSLEGDGPYEQYF.